This passage covers 23 T cell receptor beta chains from one sample sequenced in a study of Tregs in tolerant kidney transplant recipients. Only in-frame clones appear in the TCRdb table, and some are missing; sequencing was by immunoSEQ multiplex PCR. Among approximately 260,000 clones listed, 65% to 85% were seen once. Source material: CD4+ T cells from blood. Receptors originate from a human donor in good health.

This sequence joins TRBV7-9 and TRBJ2-3, with no clear D. V lost 4 bases and J 4 bases, leaving 9 bases between the germline ends. This CDR3 has 13 residues. The germline CDR1 and CDR2 sequences are SEHNR and FQNEAQ (reference sequence). The CDR3 here is CASSSILADTQYF. CDR3 in DNA: TGTGCCAGCAGCTCCATCCTGGCAGATACGCAGTATTTT.

The chain joins TRBV15 to TRBJ2-1, with 7 bases that match TRBD2. V shed 3 bases and J 2 bases; nucleotides not matched to a gene: 4. In germline, CDR1 is LNHNV, CDR2 YYDKDF (reference sequence). The CDR3 runs to 15 residues. The CDR3 is CATSSSGRAYNEQFF. DNA of the CDR3: TGTGCCACCAGCAGTTCGGGGAGGGCCTACAATGAGCAGTTCTTC. The full variable domain, completed using reference TRBV15 and TRBJ2-1, is DAMVIQNPRYQVTQFGKPVTLSCSQTLNHNVMYWYQQKSSQAPKLLFHYYDKDFNNEADTPDNFQSRRPNTSFCFLDIRSPGLGDTAMYLCATSSSGRAYNEQFFGPGTRLTVL.

The chain has TRBV6-6 and TRBJ2-5; 10 positions agree with TRBD1. Looked up from germline, CDR1 is MNHNY and CDR2 is SVGAGI (reference sequence). The CDR3 totals 15 residues. Trimming removed 4 bases from V and 5 bases from J; junction bases left unmatched: 7. Written as DNA, the CDR3 is TGTGCCAGCAGTTCTCGACAGGGGGCTGGTGAGACCCAGTACTTC. This sequence encodes CASSSRQGAGETQYF.

The chain employs TRBV2 and TRBJ2-5; weak D call: TRBD2 (6 bases). Germline-derived CDR1 and CDR2 are SNHLY and FYNNEI. CDR3 length: 15 amino acids. V lost 0 bases, J lost 5 bases, and 13 bases lay in between. CDR3 in amino acids: CASSEATRSRETQYF. The CDR3 bases are TGTGCCAGCAGTGAAGCGACTAGGAGTAGGGAGACCCAGTACTTC.

This clone was counted only a few times. The chain uses TRBV6-1 and TRBJ2-6; D is unresolved. The V end lost 8 bases, the J end lost 0 bases, and 11 bases lay between the germline ends. Germline CDR1 is MNHNS and CDR2 is SASEGT. The CDR3 has 15 amino acids. The CDR3 DNA sequence: TGTGCCAGCCTACGGGCCAACTCTGGGGCCAACGTCCTGACTTTC. Protein sequence: CASLRANSGANVLTF.

This rearrangement joins TRBV6-5 to TRBJ2-7; 8 nucleotides match TRBD2. The CDR3 runs to 15 residues. The V gene end was trimmed by 4 bases and the J gene end by 6 bases; junction bases not matched to a gene: 11. In germline, CDR1 is MNHEY, CDR2 SVGAGI. The CDR3 here is CASSSPSGGGLEQYF. CDR3 sequence (DNA): TGTGCCAGCAGTTCTCCTTCGGGGGGGGGCCTCGAGCAGTACTTC.

The chain uses TRBV25-1 and TRBJ2-7; D may be TRBD2 (6 bases). The CDR3 runs to 16 residues. Germline lookup yields CDR1 MGHDK and CDR2 SYGVNS. Trimming cost V 0 bases and J 0 bases, with 12 bases left between them. For the CDR3, the DNA is TGTGCCAGCAGTGAATATTCCAGCGGGCCCTCCTACGAGCAGTACTTC. Translating gives CASSEYSSGPSYEQYF.

The CDR3 DNA is TGTGCCATCAGTGAGTCGTGGAGGAGTGCTAACTATGGCTACACCTTC. It yields the protein CAISESWRSANYGYTF. The chain employs TRBV10-3 and TRBJ1-2; D remains ambiguous. The ends were cut back, 0 bases at V and 0 bases at J, with 11 bases in the middle. The CDR3 consists of 16 residues. CDR1 is ENHRY, CDR2 SYGVKD, per germline.

This clone has only one observation. This chain links TRBV4-2 with TRBJ1-1, with unresolved D. Germline V gene lookup returns CDR1 LGHNA and CDR2 YNFKEQ. V lost 0 bases and J lost 4, with 12 bases in between. This CDR3 has 15 residues. In DNA, the CDR3 is TGTGCCAGCAGCCAAGATTTCGGATTAGGCACTGAAGCTTTCTTT. The encoded protein is CASSQDFGLGTEAFF.

This rearrangement joins TRBV4-1 to TRBJ1-2; D is undetermined. CDR1 is MGHRA and CDR2 is YSYEKL in the germline V gene. Trimming left V 1 base short and J 6 bases short, with 12 bases between. This CDR3 has 14 residues. The CDR3 protein is CASSQVSPANGYTF. Here the CDR3 DNA reads TGCGCCAGCAGCCAAGTGAGTCCCGCAAATGGCTACACCTTC.

V and J are TRBV9 and TRBJ2-5; D uncertain. The CDR3 length is 13 residues. Trimming pared 0 bases from V and 5 bases from J, leaving 8 bases between. Germline loops: CDR1 SGDLS, CDR2 YYNGEE. The CDR3 sequence: CASSVDSQETQYF. The CDR3 DNA is TGTGCCAGCAGCGTAGACTCGCAGGAGACCCAGTACTTC.

The chain couples TRBV5-1 to TRBJ2-7, with 10 bases that match TRBD2. Germline V CDR1 and CDR2: SGHRS, YFSETQ. The CDR3 consists of 13 residues. V shed 7 bases and J 4 bases; nucleotides not matched to a gene: 5. CDR3 coding DNA: TGCGCCAGCGGAGCGGGGGGGAGTTACGAGCAGTACTTC. Protein product: CASGAGGSYEQYF.

The J gene is TRBJ2-7, the V gene TRBV7-9; 9 bases align to TRBD1. The germline V gene encodes CDR1 SEHNR and CDR2 FQNEAQ (reference sequence). The CDR3 extends over 14 amino acids. Trimming took 5 bases from V and 7 from J; bases not matched to a gene: 9. CDR3: CASSRGRTGDEQYF. CDR3 DNA sequence: TGTGCCAGCAGCCGGGGAAGGACAGGGGATGAGCAGTACTTC.

This clone was counted once. CDR3 region: CASSVGAGTNTGELFF. The CDR3 DNA sequence: TGTGCCAGCAGCGTAGGGGCAGGGACGAACACCGGGGAGCTGTTTTTT. The gene calls are TRBV9 and TRBJ2-2; D possibly corresponds to TRBD1 (5 bases). CDR3 size: 16 residues. V dropped 0 bases and J dropped 0 bases, with 9 bases sitting between them. CDR1 and CDR2 from the germline V gene are SGDLS and YYNGEE.

The CDR3 region has the DNA TGTGCCAGCAGTGGCTCTCCAGGTACTGAAGCTTTCTTT. Encoded protein: CASSGSPGTEAFF. This rearrangement joins TRBV25-1 to TRBJ1-1, with D unclear. The CDR3 runs 13 residues. Germline V gene lookup returns CDR1 MGHDK and CDR2 SYGVNS. Trimming removed 4 bases at V and 5 bases at J, with 11 bases between.

The chain combines TRBV15 with TRBJ1-2; D possibly corresponds to TRBD1 (6 bases). V gave up 5 bases and J gave up 4 bases, with 20 bases separating them. The germline V gene has CDR1 LNHNV and CDR2 YYDKDF (reference sequence). The CDR3 totals 16 residues. The CDR3 DNA sequence: TGTGCCACCAGCCCGAGGACGGGGGGCGCAAGCTATGGCTACACCTTC. It translates to CATSPRTGGASYGYTF.

The genes are TRBV7-7 and TRBJ2-5; D gene uncertain. The CDR3 contains 13 residues. Per germline, CDR1 SSHAT and CDR2 FNYEAQ (reference sequence). With 3 bases removed from V and 4 bases from J, the gap between germline ends came to 9 bases. The DNA of the CDR3 is TGTGCCAGCAGCTTGGGTACTTCAGAGACCCAGTACTTC. It encodes CASSLGTSETQYF.

The chain uses TRBV6-5 and TRBJ2-3; D gene uncertain. With 5 bases removed from V and 0 bases from J, the gap between germline ends came to 9 bases. The CDR3 runs 14 residues. Looked up from germline, CDR1 is MNHEY and CDR2 is SVGAGI. The CDR3 coding sequence is TGTGCCAGCAGTCGACGGCTTAGCACAGATACGCAGTATTTT. Translation gives CASSRRLSTDTQYF.

This chain joins TRBV7-8 and TRBJ2-1; 12 nucleotides agree with TRBD2. Germline CDR1 reads SGHVS; CDR2 reads FQNEAQ. Losses at the gene ends were 3 bases for V and 2 bases for J; bases not matched to a gene: 8. This CDR3 has 18 residues. CDR3 sequence: CASSLSRTSGTTYNEQFF. The CDR3 DNA is TGTGCCAGCAGCTTGTCCCGGACTAGCGGGACGACCTACAATGAGCAGTTCTTC.

Notes on this clone: Germline and junction disagree at one end, which may indicate a read error. The chain couples TRBV7-7 to TRBJ2-5; D is uncertain. Looked up from germline, CDR1 is SSHAT and CDR2 is FNYEAQ (reference sequence). The CDR3 runs 13 residues. The CDR3 spells CASSRVGLETQYF. In DNA, the CDR3 is TGTGCTAGCAGCCGGGTCGGGTTAGAGACCCAGTACTTC.

The V call is TRBV29-1, the J call TRBJ1-2; the D is unclear. CDR1 is SQVTM, CDR2 ANQGSEA, per germline. This CDR3 comprises 14 residues. V was pared by 1 base and J by 3 bases, with 12 bases between. Written as DNA, the CDR3 is TGCAGCGTTGAAGTCAGGTCGCAAGACTATGGCTACACCTTC. Its protein is CSVEVRSQDYGYTF.

The chain is built from TRBV11-2 and TRBJ2-3, with unresolved D. CDR1 is SGHAT and CDR2 is FQNNGV in the germline V gene. The CDR3 spans 13 residues. V gave up 0 bases and J gave up 6 bases, with 7 bases separating them. In DNA, the CDR3 is TGTGCCAGCAGCTTAGATCTGGGGGATACGCAGTATTTT. This sequence encodes CASSLDLGDTQYF.

The DNA of the CDR3 is TGTGCCTGGAGTGTACTGGGACTCTCGGACACCGGGGAGCTGTTTTTT. Its translation: CAWSVLGLSDTGELFF. This chain uses TRBV30 with TRBJ2-2; D might be TRBD2 (6 bases). V lost 0 bases and J lost 3, with 14 bases in between. This CDR3 comprises 16 residues. Germline-derived CDR1 and CDR2 are GTSNPN and SVGIG (reference sequence).